Described below is a single T cell receptor beta chain sequence and its context. The data originate from a study of blood T cell repertoires in COVID-19. Study context: Collection of acute and convalescent COVID-19 samples took place in the United States, Italy and Spain. The analysed material was cDNA or gDNA that came from T cells, B-cell-depleted T cells, or PBMCs.

Original methodology: Amplification of reference gene primers was used by the study to estimate nucleated cell counts. Repertoires were generated with immunoSEQ multiplex PCR, while TCRdb's copy carries only in-frame clones and drops some. The DNA gave D and trimming, while V, J and clone size come from that table. The repertoire holds some 290,000 clones, with around 90% as singletons. The CDR3 runs to 12 residues. Trimming removed 7 bases from V and 1 base from J, with 10 bases in between. CDR1 is SQVTM, CDR2 ANQGSEA, per germline. This sequence was found in a woman in her 50s who had recovered from COVID-19. Sequencing was carried out using peripheral blood. The chain joins TRBV29-1 to TRBJ1-1; possibly TRBD1 for D (6 bases). This CDR3 is CSGNRANTEAFF. CDR3 coding DNA: TGCAGCGGTAACAGGGCGAACACTGAAGCTTTCTTT.